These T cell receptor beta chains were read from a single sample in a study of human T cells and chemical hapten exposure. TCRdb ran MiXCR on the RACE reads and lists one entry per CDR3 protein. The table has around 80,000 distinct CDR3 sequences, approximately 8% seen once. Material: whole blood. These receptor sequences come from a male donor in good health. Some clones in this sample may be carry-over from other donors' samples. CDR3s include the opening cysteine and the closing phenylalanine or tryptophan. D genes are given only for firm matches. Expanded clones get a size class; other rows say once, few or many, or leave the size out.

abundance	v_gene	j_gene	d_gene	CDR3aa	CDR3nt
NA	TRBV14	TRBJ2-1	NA	CASSQVTGNNEQFF	TGTGCCAGCAGCCAAGTAACAGGGAACAATGAGCAGTTCTTC
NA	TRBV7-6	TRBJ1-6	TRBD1	CASSLWGQGTSPLHF	TGTGCCAGCAGCTTATGGGGACAGGGAACATCACCCCTCCACTTT
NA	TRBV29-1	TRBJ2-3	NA	CSVRTDTDTQYF	TGCAGCGTTCGGACAGACACAGATACGCAGTATTTT
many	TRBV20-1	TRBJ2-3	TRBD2	CSARDSPAGKSTDTQYF	TGCAGTGCTAGAGATTCCCCAGCGGGAAAAAGCACAGATACGCAGTATTTT
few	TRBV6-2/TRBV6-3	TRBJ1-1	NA	CASRRGLAETFF	TGTGCCAGCAGGAGGGGGTTAGCGGAAACTTTCTTT
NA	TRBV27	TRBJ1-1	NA	CASSLSGSWWYTEAFF	TGTGCCAGCAGTTTATCAGGGTCATGGTGGTACACTGAAGCTTTCTTT
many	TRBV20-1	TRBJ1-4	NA	CSARGVTNEKLFF	TGCAGTGCCCGCGGAGTAACGAATGAAAAACTGTTTTTT
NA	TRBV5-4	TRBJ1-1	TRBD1	CASSSRGQGTEAFF	TGTGCCAGCAGCTCCAGGGGGCAGGGCACTGAAGCTTTCTTT
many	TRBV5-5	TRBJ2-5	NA	CASSLVQAQETQYF	TGTGCCAGCAGCTTGGTACAGGCTCAAGAGACCCAGTACTTC
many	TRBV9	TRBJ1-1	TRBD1	CASSVGGTGRAEAFF	TGTGCCAGCAGCGTAGGTGGGACAGGGAGGGCTGAAGCTTTCTTT
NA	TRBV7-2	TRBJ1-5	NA	CASSLSTATYQPQHF	TGTGCCAGCAGCCTATCGACAGCAACCTATCAGCCCCAGCATTTT
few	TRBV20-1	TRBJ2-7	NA	CSASSRAEQYF	TGCAGTGCTAGTTCCAGGGCAGAGCAGTACTTC
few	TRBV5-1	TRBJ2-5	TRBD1	CASKEGASSEETQYF	TGCGCCAGCAAAGAGGGGGCCTCTTCAGAAGAGACCCAGTACTTC
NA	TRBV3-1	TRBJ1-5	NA	CASGPQFSNQPQHF	TGTGCCAGCGGCCCGCAGTTTAGCAATCAGCCCCAGCATTTT
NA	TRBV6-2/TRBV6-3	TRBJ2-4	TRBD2	CASSTTTSDLLAKNIQYF	TGTGCCAGCAGTACCACGACTAGCGATCTATTAGCCAAAAACATTCAGTACTTC
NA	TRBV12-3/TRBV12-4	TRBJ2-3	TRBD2	CASSPTSGGSDTQYF	TGTGCCAGCAGTCCGACTAGCGGGGGGTCAGATACGCAGTATTTT
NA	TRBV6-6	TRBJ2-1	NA	CASSYSGGAVRYNEQFF	TGTGCCAGCAGTTACTCTGGAGGGGCGGTGAGGTACAATGAGCAGTTCTTC
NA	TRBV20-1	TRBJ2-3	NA	CSATDLTDTQYF	TGCAGTGCTACGGACCTCACAGATACGCAGTATTTT
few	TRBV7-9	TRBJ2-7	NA	CASSSPGTNSYEQYF	TGTGCCAGCAGCTCCCCCGGGACAAACTCCTACGAGCAGTACTTC
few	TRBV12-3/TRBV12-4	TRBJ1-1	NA	CASSKTDTEAFF	TGTGCCAGCAGCAAGACCGACACTGAAGCTTTCTTT
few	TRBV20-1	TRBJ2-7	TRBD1	CSAPRQGVAYEQYF	TGCAGTGCTCCGCGGCAGGGGGTGGCCTACGAGCAGTACTTC
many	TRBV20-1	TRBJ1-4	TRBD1	CSAIQGTGEEKLFF	TGCAGTGCCATCCAAGGGACAGGGGAAGAAAAACTGTTTTTT
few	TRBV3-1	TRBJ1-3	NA	CASSQDGAAETSSGNTIYF	TGTGCCAGCAGCCAAGATGGGGCAGCCGAGACGAGCTCTGGAAACACCATATATTTT
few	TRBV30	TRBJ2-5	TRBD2	CAWTSGVQETQYF	TGTGCCTGGACTAGCGGGGTTCAAGAGACCCAGTACTTC
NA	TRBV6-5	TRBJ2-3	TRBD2	CASRPRAGATDTQYF	TGTGCCAGCAGACCCCGAGCGGGGGCGACAGATACGCAGTATTTT
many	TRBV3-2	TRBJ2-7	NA	CASSQRGQGEAYEQYF	TGTGCCAGCAGCCAAAGGGGTCAGGGGGAGGCCTACGAGCAGTACTTC
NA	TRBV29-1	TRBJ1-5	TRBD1	CSVTEGQGLYSNQPQHF	TGCAGCGTTACGGAGGGACAGGGACTTTATAGCAATCAGCCCCAGCATTTT
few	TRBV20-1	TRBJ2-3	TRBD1	CSALDVRGRTDTQYF	TGCAGTGCTCTAGACGTGAGGGGGCGCACAGATACGCAGTATTTT
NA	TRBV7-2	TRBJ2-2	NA	CASSLIAGADTGELFF	TGTGCCAGCAGCCTCATTGCGGGGGCAGACACCGGGGAGCTGTTTTTT
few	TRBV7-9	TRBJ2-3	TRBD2	CASSDTGTSGSEADTQYF	TGTGCCAGCAGCGATACCGGGACTAGCGGGAGTGAGGCAGATACGCAGTATTTT
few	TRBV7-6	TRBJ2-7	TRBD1	CASSSRQGKDEQYF	TGTGCCAGCAGCTCAAGACAGGGCAAAGACGAGCAGTACTTC
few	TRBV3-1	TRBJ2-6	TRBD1	CASSRVRDRPPSGANVLTF	TGTGCCAGCAGTCGTGTCCGGGACAGGCCCCCCTCTGGGGCCAACGTCCTGACTTTC
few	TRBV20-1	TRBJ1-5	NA	CSAISSALSNQPQHF	TGCAGTGCGATTTCTTCCGCGTTAAGCAATCAGCCCCAGCATTTT
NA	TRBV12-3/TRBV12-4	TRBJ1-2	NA	CASTFLTAYNYGYTF	TGTGCCAGCACCTTCTTAACAGCTTACAACTATGGCTACACCTTC
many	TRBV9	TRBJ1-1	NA	CASSAEGWGTEAFF	TGTGCCAGCAGCGCCGAAGGGTGGGGCACTGAAGCTTTCTTT
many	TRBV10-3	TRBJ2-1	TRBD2	CAIGLAGGYLLYNEQFF	TGTGCCATCGGACTAGCGGGAGGTTACTTACTTTACAATGAGCAGTTCTTC
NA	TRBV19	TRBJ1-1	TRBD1	CASSHRGPNTEAFF	TGTGCCAGTAGCCACAGGGGGCCGAACACTGAAGCTTTCTTT
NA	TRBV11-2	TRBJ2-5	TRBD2	CASRSLAGGTQETQYF	TGTGCCAGCAGGTCACTAGCGGGGGGGACCCAAGAGACCCAGTACTTC
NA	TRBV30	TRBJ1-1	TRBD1	CAWSRTGQNTEAFF	TGTGCCTGGAGCCGGACAGGCCAGAACACTGAAGCTTTCTTT
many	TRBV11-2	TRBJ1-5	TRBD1	CASSHLSGQLNLYSNQPQHF	TGTGCCAGCAGCCATCTATCGGGACAGCTAAACCTTTATAGCAATCAGCCCCAGCATTTT
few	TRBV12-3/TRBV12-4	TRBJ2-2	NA	CASRGDTGELFF	TGTGCCAGCAGGGGGGACACCGGGGAGCTGTTTTTT
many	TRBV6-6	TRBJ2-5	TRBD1	CASSYSFIFSGTGWQETQYF	TGTGCCAGCAGTTACTCTTTCATCTTCTCCGGGACAGGGTGGCAAGAGACCCAGTACTTC
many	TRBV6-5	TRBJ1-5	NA	CASRSGATSNQPQHF	TGTGCCAGCAGATCAGGGGCGACAAGCAATCAGCCCCAGCATTTT
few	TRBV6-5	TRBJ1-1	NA	CASSYGGLDTEAFF	TGTGCCAGCAGTTACGGGGGTCTGGACACTGAAGCTTTCTTT
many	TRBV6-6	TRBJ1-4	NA	CASSYSEKLFF	TGTGCCAGCAGTTACAGTGAAAAACTGTTTTTT
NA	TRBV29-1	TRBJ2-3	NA	CSARAGVGTDTQYF	TGCAGCGCCAGAGCAGGGGTCGGCACAGATACGCAGTATTTT
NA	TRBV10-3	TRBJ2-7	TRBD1	CAISDRDRSREQYF	TGTGCCATCAGTGACCGGGACAGGTCTAGAGAGCAGTACTTC
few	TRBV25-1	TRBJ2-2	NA	CASNQGEAGELFF	TGTGCCAGCAACCAGGGGGAGGCCGGGGAGCTGTTTTTT
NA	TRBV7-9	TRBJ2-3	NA	CASSLIPTGKLTDTQYF	TGTGCCAGCAGCTTAATCCCGACAGGAAAACTCACAGATACGCAGTATTTT
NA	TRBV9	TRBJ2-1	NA	CASSVAGDGSYNEQFF	TGTGCCAGCAGCGTAGCGGGGGATGGTTCCTACAATGAGCAGTTCTTC
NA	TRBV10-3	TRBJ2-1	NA	CAIRSGTQVNEQFF	TGTGCCATCAGGTCCGGGACCCAGGTCAATGAGCAGTTCTTC
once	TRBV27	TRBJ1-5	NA	CASGGGPYSSNQPQHF	TGTGCCAGCGGGGGGGGGCCTTACTCAAGCAATCAGCCCCAGCATTTT
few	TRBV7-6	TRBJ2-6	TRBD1	CASSSPVQGVSGANVLTF	TGTGCCAGCAGCTCCCCCGTGCAGGGGGTCTCTGGGGCCAACGTCCTGACTTTC
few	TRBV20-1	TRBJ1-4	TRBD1	CSARPRTGTTTNEKLFF	TGCAGTGCTAGACCCCGGACAGGAACAACAACTAATGAAAAACTGTTTTTT
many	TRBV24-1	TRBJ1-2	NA	CAIQGQPGDGYTF	TGTGCCATCCAGGGACAACCTGGCGATGGCTACACCTTC
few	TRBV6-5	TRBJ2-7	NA	CASSYSSGQGINEQYF	TGTGCCAGCAGTTACTCGAGCGGTCAGGGAATAAACGAGCAGTACTTC
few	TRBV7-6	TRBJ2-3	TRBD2	CASSPPSSGRTDTQYF	TGTGCCAGCAGCCCCCCTTCTAGCGGCCGCACAGATACGCAGTATTTT
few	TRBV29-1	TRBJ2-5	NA	CSADLARETQYF	TGCAGCGCTGACCTAGCAAGGGAGACCCAGTACTTC